Presented here are 16 T cell receptor beta chains from one specimen sequenced in a study of cytomegalovirus exposure and HLA in healthy donors. In the PCR, 60 Vbeta and 13 Jbeta primers were used. The table came from immunoSEQ multiplex PCR; TCRdb's copy has only in-frame clones and leaves some out. This table has some 170,000 clones, 80% appearing once. The material sequenced was PBMCs. These receptor sequences come from a man between 18 and 35 years old in good health and CMV-seropositive.

This clone was counted only a few times. The final CDR3 position lacks the conserved phenylalanine or tryptophan, pointing to a likely read error. V usage is TRBV2 and J usage is TRBJ1-6; D is unclear. The length of the CDR3 is 15 residues. The germline V gene encodes CDR1 SNHLY and CDR2 FYNNEI. V dropped 7 bases and J dropped 9 bases, with 19 bases sitting between them. Here the CDR3 reads CASTPDPPAGSPLHL. CDR3 nucleotide sequence: TGTGCCAGCACTCCAGACCCACCGGCGGGTTCACCCCTCCACCTT.

The chain is built from TRBV6-5 and TRBJ2-7; D remains ambiguous. V lost 7 bases to trimming and J lost 2 bases, with 6 bases between them. The CDR3 is made up of 11 amino acids. Germline CDR1 and CDR2: MNHEY and SVGAGI. CDR3 sequence: CASKSAYEQYF. CDR3 sequence (DNA): TGTGCCAGCAAGTCAGCCTACGAGCAGTACTTC.

The rearrangement joins TRBV28 to TRBJ2-7; 8 nucleotides align to TRBD2. CDR1 and CDR2 (germline): MDHEN, SYDVKM. The CDR3 is 13 residues long. V lost 3 bases and J lost 4; bases outside the gene matches: 2. CDR3 in amino acids: CASSFGGGYEQYF. In DNA, the CDR3 is TGTGCCAGCAGTTTCGGGGGGGGGTACGAGCAGTACTTC.

This sequence joins TRBV30 and TRBJ1-1; 9 bases map to TRBD1. CDR1 and CDR2 from the germline V gene are GTSNPN and SVGIG (reference sequence). The trim removed 1 base at V and 2 bases at J, leaving 5 bases unmatched. This CDR3 contains 15 residues. In DNA, the CDR3 is TGTGCCTGGAGTGCGAACAGGGGGCGAAACACTGAAGCTTTCTTT. Amino acid sequence: CAWSANRGRNTEAFF.

The chain joins TRBV6-1 to TRBJ2-3, with unresolved D. The CDR3 extends over 10 amino acids. V was trimmed by 6 bases and J by 14 bases, leaving 12 bases between them. CDR1 and CDR2 (germline): MNHNS, SASEGT. Here the CDR3 reads CASRQSDMYF. CDR3 coding DNA: TGTGCCAGCAGACAGTCCGATATGTATTTT.

The chain employs TRBV11-2 and TRBJ2-5; D ambiguous. The CDR3 has 14 amino acids. From germline, CDR1 is SGHAT and CDR2 FQNNGV. Trimming took 3 bases from V and 1 from J, leaving 9 bases between them. The CDR3 nucleotides are TGTGCCAGCAGCTTTGAGTCCTCCCAAGAGACCCAGTACTTC. Its translation: CASSFESSQETQYF.

V is TRBV4-1 and J is TRBJ2-1; 8 positions match TRBD1. The CDR3 has 19 residues. Germline values: CDR1 MGHRA, CDR2 YSYEKL. J was trimmed by 4 bases and V by 3 bases; bases with no gene match: 17. The CDR3 here is CASSQTAFGTGKGYNEQFF. CDR3 nucleotides: TGCGCCAGCAGCCAGACAGCCTTCGGGACAGGAAAGGGGTACAATGAGCAGTTCTTC.

The CDR3 reads CASSEQGVSGYF. The CDR3 nucleotides read TGTGCCAGCAGTGAACAGGGGGTTTCGGGGTATTTT. The chain joins TRBV6-5 to TRBJ2-3; 8 positions agree with TRBD1. This CDR3 has 12 residues. Germline CDR1 reads MNHEY; CDR2 reads SVGAGI. After removal of 5 bases from V and 14 bases from J, the junction contained 9 bases not matched to a gene.

The chain has TRBV7-3 and TRBJ2-4, with D perhaps TRBD2 (6 bases). This CDR3 has 16 residues. CDR1 is SGHTA, CDR2 FQGTGA, per germline. Trimming stripped 1 base from V and 1 base from J, with 11 bases between. CDR3: CASSLIGGGAKNIQYF. In DNA form, the CDR3 reads TGTGCCAGCAGCTTAATCGGTGGGGGGGCCAAAAACATTCAGTACTTC.

The V and J genes are TRBV27 and TRBJ2-7; D is unresolved. This CDR3 is 16 amino acids long. Germline CDR1 reads MNHEY; CDR2 reads SMNVEV (reference sequence). V lost 5 bases to trimming and J lost 7 bases, with 24 bases between them. The CDR3 region is CASSLTQSSNREEQYF. CDR3 in DNA: TGTGCCAGCAGTCTAACGCAATCGAGTAACCGCGAGGAGCAGTACTTC.

This clone was observed a handful of times. The chain uses TRBV6-4 and TRBJ2-3; the D gene is possibly TRBD2 (6 bases). Trimming pared 8 bases from V and 3 bases from J, leaving 15 bases between. The CDR3 is 14 amino acids. CDR1 and CDR2 (germline): MRHNA, SNTAGT. The CDR3 bases are TGTGCCAGCGGAAGTGGGGGGACGACAGATACGCAGTATTTT. It specifies CASGSGGTTDTQYF.

J is TRBJ2-6 and V is TRBV29-1, with TRBD2 matching over 8 bases. The CDR3 is 16 amino acids. CDR1 and CDR2 (germline): SQVTM, ANQGSEA. The V gene end was trimmed by 3 bases and the J gene end by 3 bases; junction bases not matched to a gene: 7. The CDR3 sequence: CSVEFGGARGANVLTF. CDR3 nucleotide sequence: TGCAGCGTTGAGTTCGGGGGGGCACGTGGGGCCAACGTCCTGACTTTC.

On this clone itself: A junction end diverges from the germline sequence, so it may reflect a read error. This chain uses TRBV5-1 with TRBJ2-2; weak D call: TRBD1 (5 bases). The CDR3 loop spans 18 amino acids. The germline gives CDR1 SGHRS, CDR2 YFSETQ. The CDR3 sequence is CASSPSRGTIRTTRELFF. CDR3 sequence (DNA): TGCGCCAGCAGCCCGTCTAGGGGAACTATAAGAACCACCAGGGAGCTGTTTTTT.

This rearrangement joins TRBV25-1 to TRBJ2-3; weak D call: TRBD1 (6 bases). CDR3 size: 16 residues. Per the germline V gene, CDR1 is MGHDK and CDR2 is SYGVNS. V lost 4 bases and J 6 bases, leaving 20 bases between the germline ends. As DNA, the CDR3 is TGTGCCAGCAGTGGCGGGTGGGGGCGTCGTGGGGATACGCAGTATTTT. Protein: CASSGGWGRRGDTQYF. The full variable domain, in which reference TRBV25-1 and TRBJ2-3 provide the parts outside the CDR3, is EADIYQTPRYLVIGTGKKITLECSQTMGHDKMYWYQQDPGMELHLIHYSYGVNSTEKGDLSSESTVSRIRTEHFPLTLESARPSHTSQYLCASSGGWGRRGDTQYFGPGTRLTVL.

The rearrangement joins TRBV2 to TRBJ1-1, with D tentatively TRBD1 (5 bases). CDR1 is SNHLY and CDR2 is FYNNEI in the germline V gene. The CDR3 is 10 residues long. Here the CDR3 DNA reads TGTTCGCAGGGGAACACTGAAGCTTTCTTT. As protein: CSQGNTEAFF. Supplemented by reference TRBV2 and TRBJ1-1, the full variable domain reads EPEVTQTPSHQVTQMGQEVILRCVPISNHLYFYWYRQILGQKVEFLVSFYNNEISEKSEIFDDQFSVERPDGSNFTLKIRSTKLEDSAMYFCSQGNTEAFFGQGTRLTVV.

The table lists this clone with a few counts. CDR3: CASSETGGYTF. CDR3 DNA sequence: TGTGCCAGCAGTGAAACAGGCGGCTACACCTTC. The chain couples TRBV28 to TRBJ1-2; possibly TRBD1 for D (5 bases). The V gene's germline CDR1 is MDHEN and CDR2 SYDVKM. The CDR3 spans 11 residues. V lost 5 bases, J lost 8 bases, and 9 bases lay in between.